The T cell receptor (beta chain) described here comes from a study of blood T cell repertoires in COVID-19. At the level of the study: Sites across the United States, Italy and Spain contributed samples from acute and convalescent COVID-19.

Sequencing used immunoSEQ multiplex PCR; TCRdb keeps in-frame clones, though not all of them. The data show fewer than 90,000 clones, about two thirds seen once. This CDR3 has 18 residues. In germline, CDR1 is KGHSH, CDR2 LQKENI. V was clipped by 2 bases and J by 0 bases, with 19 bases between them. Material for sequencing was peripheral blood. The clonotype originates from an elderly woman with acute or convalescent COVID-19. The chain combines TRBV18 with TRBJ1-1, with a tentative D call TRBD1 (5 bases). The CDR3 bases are TGTGCCAGCTCACCAAGGACCCAGGGTGGAAGGTTGAACACTGAAGCTTTCTTT. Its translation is CASSPRTQGGRLNTEAFF.